Listed below are T cell receptor beta chains from one sample, sequenced in a study of cytomegalovirus exposure and HLA in healthy donors. The protocol was immunoSEQ multiplex PCR, while the TCRdb copy is restricted to in-frame clones and leaves out a portion. Among roughly 49,000 clones listed, 77% were seen once. Sequenced input: PBMCs. The receptor set was obtained from a woman in her 40s in good health and CMV-seropositive. CDR3s include the opening cysteine and the closing phenylalanine or tryptophan. The D gene is left open where the match is weak. Expanded clones are given a class, and other clones once, few, many or no size at all.

>-|TRBJ2-1|TRBD1|TRBV2
TGTGCCAGCAATAAAGAAGGACAGGCGGTAAATGAGCAGTTCTTC
CASNKEGQAVNEQFF
>few|TRBJ2-3|-|TRBV6-5
TGTGCCAGCAGGACCGGACAGGGAGGGGATACGCAGTATTTT
CASRTGQGGDTQYF
>-|TRBJ2-2|-|TRBV2
TGTGCCAGCAGTGATCCTCTAGAGAGGAACACCGGGGAGCTGTTTTTT
CASSDPLERNTGELFF
>-|TRBJ1-1|-|TRBV10-3
TGTGCCATCAGAATGGACAAAATGAACACTGAAGCTTTCTTT
CAIRMDKMNTEAFF
>-|TRBJ2-3|TRBD1|TRBV7-8
TGTGCCAGCAGCGCCCCCACAGGGGCAGATACGCAGTATTTT
CASSAPTGADTQYF
>once|TRBJ2-7|-|TRBV5-8
TGTGCCAGCAGCTTCTACGAGCAGTACTTC
CASSFYEQYF
>-|TRBJ1-2|TRBD1|TRBV30
TGTGCCTGGAGGGGGACAGGGGGCCTCTACTATGGCTACACCTTC
CAWRGTGGLYYGYTF
>-|TRBJ2-3|TRBD2|TRBV7-9
TGTGCCAGCAGTACACCAACAATTCGCCGGGGGGAGTATTTT
CASSTPTIRRGEYF
>-|TRBJ2-3|-|TRBV2
TGTGCCAGCACTGGAGAAACAGATACGCAGTATTTT
CASTGETDTQYF
>-|TRBJ1-5|-|TRBV6-5
TGTGCCAGCAGCACATCCGTGAGGAGTCAGCCCCAGCATTTT
CASSTSVRSQPQHF
>once|TRBJ2-1|-|TRBV5-6
TGTGCCAGCAGCTGGGGGGGCCCGCAGTTCTTC
CASSWGGPQFF
>-|TRBJ1-6|TRBD1|TRBV2
TGTGCCAGCCGGGGACAGAGCTCCTATAATTCACCCCTCCACTTT
CASRGQSSYNSPLHF
>-|TRBJ1-6|TRBD1|TRBV25-1
TGTGCCAGCCTCGGGACAGGGTCTTCACCCCTCCACTTT
CASLGTGSSPLHF
>-|TRBJ2-2|TRBD1|TRBV6-1
TGTGCCAGCAGTGGCGCCGGGACAGCAACCGGGGAGCTGTTTTTT
CASSGAGTATGELFF
>-|TRBJ2-7|-|TRBV7-7
TGTGCCAGCAGCTTAGCAGGGAGGTACGAGCAGTACTTC
CASSLAGRYEQYF
>-|TRBJ2-1|-|TRBV30
TGTGCCTGGAGGGGGGGTACTTCTCAGTTCTTC
CAWRGGTSQFF
>-|TRBJ2-7|-|TRBV4-1
TGCGCCAGCAGCCAAGTCTATAATATTCGCTACGAGCAGTACTTC
CASSQVYNIRYEQYF
>-|TRBJ1-1|-|TRBV10-2
TGCGCCAGCACTGGGGGAGGGGGCACTGAAGCTTTCTTT
CASTGGGGTEAFF
>-|TRBJ1-2|-|TRBV15
TGTGCCACCAGCAGACCAGGGTTCGATGGCTACACCTTC
CATSRPGFDGYTF